Listed here are 26 T cell receptor beta chains from one sample, sequenced in a study of blood T cells in healthy people across ages. PCR was performed a second time for 7 to 11 cycles using a sample-barcoded 5' primer and a J-beta primer mix. TCRdb re-analysed the 5' RACE reads in MiXCR, keeping a single row per CDR3 protein. This table holds around 1,500,000 distinct CDR3 sequences, 42% found once. The sequenced sample consisted of blood. These receptors were collected from a woman between 18 and 29 years old in good health.

This chain links TRBV12-3 or TRBV12-4 with TRBJ1-1, with TRBD1 matching 10 bases. V was pared by 5 bases and J by 1 base, with 4 bases of the junction left unmatched. The CDR3 totals 15 residues. CDR3: CASSNRDRGNTEAFF. The DNA for the CDR3 is TGTGCCAGCAGTAACCGGGACAGGGGGAACACTGAAGCTTTCTTT.

This chain connects TRBV20-1 to TRBJ2-3; maybe TRBD2 (6 bases). V lost 1 base to trimming and J lost 1 base, with 15 bases between them. Germline V gives CDR1 DFQATT, CDR2 SNEGSKA (reference sequence). The CDR3 loop spans 16 amino acids. CDR3 loop: CSARVWEEEGTDTQYF. CDR3 DNA sequence: TGCAGTGCTAGAGTGTGGGAGGAAGAGGGCACAGATACGCAGTATTTT.

Concerning this clonotype: Germline is not matched at one junction end, which may reflect a read error. This rearrangement joins TRBV27 to TRBJ1-5; 10 bases agree with TRBD1. CDR3 size: 15 residues. Per the germline V gene, CDR1 is MNHEY and CDR2 is SMNVEV (reference sequence). The CDR3 region is CTSNSGQGHFQPQHF. The CDR3 DNA is TGTACCAGCAACTCGGGACAGGGGCATTTTCAGCCCCAGCATTTT.

This clonotype has a handful of counts. J is TRBJ1-2 and V is TRBV6-5, with TRBD1 identical over 12 bases. CDR3 length equals 15 residues. Germline-derived CDR1 and CDR2 are MNHEY and SVGAGI. V shed 6 bases, J shed 7 bases, and the junction held 9 bases outside the gene matches. The CDR3 spells CASRVHRDRGLGYTF. Here the CDR3 DNA reads TGTGCCAGCAGGGTCCACCGGGACAGGGGGCTTGGCTACACCTTC.

The chain is built from TRBV12-5 and TRBJ2-1; D may be TRBD1 (6 bases). CDR3 length: 14 residues. V lost 2 bases and J 5 bases, leaving 10 bases between the germline ends. Looked up from germline, CDR1 is LGHNT and CDR2 is FRNRAP. In DNA, the CDR3 is TGTGCTAGTGGTTTGAGGGGGATCAACAATGAGCAGTTCTTC. Translation: CASGLRGINNEQFF.

The rearrangement uses TRBV29-1 and TRBJ1-1; 7 bases fit TRBD1. The CDR3 has 14 amino acids. Unmatched junction bases numbered 7, after V lost 4 bases and J lost 2 bases. Germline V gene data show CDR1 as SQVTM and CDR2 as ANQGSEA. In DNA form, the CDR3 reads TGCAGCGTTGCGCAGACAGGGATAAACACTGAAGCTTTCTTT. This codes for CSVAQTGINTEAFF. Full variable domain (outside the CDR3, taken from reference TRBV29-1 and TRBJ1-1): SAVISQKPSRDICQRGTSLTIQCQVDSQVTMMFWYRQQPGQSLTLIATANQGSEATYESGFVIDKFPISRPNLTFSTLTVSNMSPEDSSIYLCSVAQTGINTEAFFGQGTRLTVV.

This chain uses TRBV21-1 with TRBJ2-5; TRBD2 is taken as the D call from the table, unchecked against the DNA. TRBV21-1 is deemed a pseudogene. The CDR3 contains 15 residues. The CDR3 bases are TGTGCCAGCAGCAAAACCGGGACTAGCGATGAGACCCAGTACTTC. Residues: CASSKTGTSDETQYF.

The rearrangement uses TRBV16 and TRBJ1-1; D possibly corresponds to TRBD1 (5 bases). The CDR3 covers 15 residues. CDR1 and CDR2 (germline): KGHSY, FQNENV. Trimming left V 7 bases short and J 1 base short, with 16 bases between. The CDR3 DNA reads as TGTGCCAGCACCCCGTCCCGGACAAAGAACACTGAAGCTTTCTTT. Its protein is CASTPSRTKNTEAFF.

The chain has TRBV24-1 and TRBJ2-7; TRBD1 matches at 10 bases. J gave up 3 bases and V 3 bases, and 4 bases lay outside the gene matches. The V gene's germline CDR1 is KGHDR and CDR2 SFDVKD. This CDR3 is built from 15 residues. This chain's CDR3 is CATSDQGQGGYEQYF. The CDR3, as DNA: TGTGCCACCAGTGATCAAGGACAGGGGGGCTACGAGCAGTACTTC.

There are a few counts of this clonotype. The chain combines TRBV4-1 with TRBJ2-5; 12 bases are shared with TRBD2. This CDR3 region has 15 residues. J lost 4 bases, V lost 4 bases, and 4 bases had no gene match. Looked up from germline, CDR1 is MGHRA and CDR2 is YSYEKL. The CDR3 protein is CASSPSGGVAETQYF. Here the CDR3 DNA reads TGCGCCAGCAGCCCTAGCGGGGGGGTAGCAGAGACCCAGTACTTC.

This clonotype was observed a few times. The rearrangement uses TRBV2 and TRBJ2-1; TRBD2 matches at 10 bases. The CDR3 totals 16 residues. Germline lookup yields CDR1 SNHLY and CDR2 FYNNEI. The junction had 4 bases not matched to a gene; V was cut back by 5 bases and J by 0 bases. In DNA form, the CDR3 reads TGTGCCAGCAGTACACCTAGCGGGAGCTCCTACAATGAGCAGTTCTTC. Amino acid sequence: CASSTPSGSSYNEQFF.

This clonotype was detected a few times. V is TRBV9 and J is TRBJ2-1, with D possibly TRBD2 on 6 matching bases. Between the trimmed V and J ends, which lost 0 bases and 6 bases, there was a span of 16 bases. CDR1 is SGDLS and CDR2 is YYNGEE in the germline V gene. The CDR3 loop spans 16 amino acids. CDR3 amino acids: CASSVDYGSGGNEQFF. CDR3 nucleotide sequence: TGTGCCAGCAGCGTAGATTACGGTTCCGGGGGCAATGAGCAGTTCTTC.

A few counts support this clonotype. In DNA form, the CDR3 reads TGTGCCAGCACTCCCAGACAGGGAGGTTTTGAGTTCTTC. This translates into CASTPRQGGFEFF. The chain links TRBV27 to TRBJ2-1; perhaps TRBD1 as D (7 bases). The V gene lost 7 bases and the J gene lost 14 bases, with 21 bases spanning the gap. This CDR3 is built from 13 residues. The V gene's germline CDR1 is MNHEY and CDR2 SMNVEV (reference sequence).

This sequence joins TRBV6-1 and TRBJ2-1; the D gene is possibly TRBD1 (6 bases). Germline V gene lookup returns CDR1 MNHNS and CDR2 SASEGT. Trimming pared 6 bases from V and 10 bases from J, leaving 10 bases between. CDR3 length: 11 amino acids. Here the CDR3 DNA reads TGTGCCAGCAGGCCAAGGGGGGAGCAGTTCTTC. This translates into CASRPRGEQFF.

The chain uses TRBV27 and TRBJ2-1, with D maybe TRBD2 (7 bases). Germline CDR1 MNHEY, CDR2 SMNVEV (reference sequence). Trimming removed 3 bases from V and 4 bases from J, with 13 bases in between. The CDR3 spans 15 residues. The DNA of the CDR3 is TGTGCCAGCAGTTTTAGGGGGGGTGTATACAATGAGCAGTTCTTC. Amino acid sequence: CASSFRGGVYNEQFF.

This chain joins TRBV12-3 or TRBV12-4 and TRBJ1-4, with no clear D. With 7 bases removed from V and 8 bases from J, the gap between germline ends came to 11 bases. This CDR3 spans 12 amino acids. Here the CDR3 DNA reads TGTGCCAGCACCTCCAGAGACGAAAAACTGTTTTTT. This sequence encodes CASTSRDEKLFF.

This clonotype appeared a few times. This chain connects TRBV5-1 to TRBJ2-7, with 8 bases identical to TRBD1. After removal of 7 bases from V and 2 bases from J, the junction contained 2 bases not matched to a gene. This CDR3 is built from 12 residues. Per germline, CDR1 SGHRS and CDR2 YFSETQ. This CDR3 reads CASGGQAYEQYF. DNA for the CDR3: TGCGCCAGCGGGGGACAGGCCTACGAGCAGTACTTC.

This clonotype occurred a few times. The chain uses TRBV14 and TRBJ2-3; possibly TRBD2 for D (5 bases). The CDR3 is 14 residues long. V lost 5 bases to trimming and J lost 2 bases, with 11 bases between them. Per the germline V gene, CDR1 is SGHDN and CDR2 is FVKESK. The CDR3 DNA is TGTGCCAGCAGCTCCGGGATTAACACAGATACGCAGTATTTT. This encodes CASSSGINTDTQYF.

The CDR3 coding sequence is TGTGCCAGCAGCAAAGTGGGACTGAGGCAGGGCGAGCAGTACTTC. Protein product: CASSKVGLRQGEQYF. This chain connects TRBV21-1 to TRBJ2-7; the tabulated D call, TRBD2, remains unverified against the DNA. TRBV21-1 constitutes a pseudogene. CDR3 length: 15 residues.

The table lists this clonotype with a few counts. The chain joins TRBV28 to TRBJ2-7; 9 bases are shared with TRBD2. The CDR3 runs to 15 residues. V lost 6 bases to trimming and J lost 2 bases; unmatched junction nucleotides: 8. Germline assignment: CDR1 MDHEN and CDR2 SYDVKM. The CDR3 region is CASSRLAVNPYEQYF. DNA of the CDR3: TGTGCCAGCAGCCGACTAGCGGTGAACCCCTACGAGCAGTACTTC.

This clonotype was seen more than once but under ten times. The chain has TRBV4-1 and TRBJ1-2; 11 bases are shared with TRBD1. With 1 base clipped from V and 4 bases from J, the junction kept 2 bases outside the gene matches. This CDR3 has 15 amino acids. The V gene's germline CDR1 is MGHRA and CDR2 YSYEKL. The CDR3 nucleotides are TGCGCCAGCAGCCAAGGTGGGACAGGGGGCTATGGCTACACCTTC. Its protein product is CASSQGGTGGYGYTF.

This rearrangement joins TRBV19 to TRBJ1-2; D gene ambiguous. The germline V and J ends were trimmed by 3 bases and 3 bases, with 8 bases remaining between them. CDR1 is LNHDA, CDR2 SQIVND, per germline (reference sequence). This CDR3 is 13 amino acids long. The CDR3 spells CASSIGKDYGYTF. The CDR3 DNA sequence: TGTGCCAGTAGTATTGGGAAGGACTATGGCTACACCTTC.

The rearrangement joins TRBV5-1 to TRBJ2-7; 9 nucleotides match TRBD2. Germline values: CDR1 SGHRS, CDR2 YFSETQ. The CDR3 sequence is 15 residues long. V was clipped by 0 bases and J by 2 bases; unmatched bases: 3. The DNA of the CDR3 is TGCGCCAGCAGCTTGGATGCGGGAGGGCCCTACGAGCAGTACTTC. Translating gives CASSLDAGGPYEQYF.

This clonotype was seen a few times. The chain has TRBV6-1 and TRBJ1-6, with 8 bases matching TRBD1. CDR3 length: 15 residues. Germline V lookup: CDR1 MNHNS, CDR2 SASEGT. With V trimmed by 3 bases and J by 12 bases, 10 bases remained unmatched. This CDR3 reads CASSEWTGLSVPLHF. The DNA for the CDR3 is TGTGCCAGCAGTGAGTGGACAGGGCTCTCTGTACCCCTCCACTTT.

The chain couples TRBV3-1 to TRBJ1-2; no reliable D call. CDR1 and CDR2 (germline): LGHDT, YNNKEL (reference sequence). With 0 bases removed from V and 13 bases from J, the gap between germline ends came to 18 bases. The CDR3 length is 14 residues. Here the CDR3 reads CASSQDAGRPRSTF. DNA of the CDR3: TGTGCCAGCAGCCAAGACGCGGGTAGACCGAGAAGCACCTTC. Based on the CDR3 plus reference TRBV3-1 and TRBJ1-2, the full variable domain is DTAVSQTPKYLVTQMGNDKSIKCEQNLGHDTMYWYKQDSKKFLKIMFSYNNKELIINETVPNRFSPKSPDKAHLNLHINSLELGDSAVYFCASSQDAGRPRSTFGSGTRLTVV.

The rearrangement joins TRBV2 to TRBJ2-1; the match to TRBD2 covers 9 bases. CDR1 SNHLY and CDR2 FYNNEI come from the germline V gene. The CDR3 consists of 13 residues. The ends lost 8 bases at V and 3 bases at J; junction bases unmatched: 2. Written as DNA, the CDR3 is TGTGCCAGCTTAGCGGGAGTCTACAATGAGCAGTTCTTC. This sequence encodes CASLAGVYNEQFF.